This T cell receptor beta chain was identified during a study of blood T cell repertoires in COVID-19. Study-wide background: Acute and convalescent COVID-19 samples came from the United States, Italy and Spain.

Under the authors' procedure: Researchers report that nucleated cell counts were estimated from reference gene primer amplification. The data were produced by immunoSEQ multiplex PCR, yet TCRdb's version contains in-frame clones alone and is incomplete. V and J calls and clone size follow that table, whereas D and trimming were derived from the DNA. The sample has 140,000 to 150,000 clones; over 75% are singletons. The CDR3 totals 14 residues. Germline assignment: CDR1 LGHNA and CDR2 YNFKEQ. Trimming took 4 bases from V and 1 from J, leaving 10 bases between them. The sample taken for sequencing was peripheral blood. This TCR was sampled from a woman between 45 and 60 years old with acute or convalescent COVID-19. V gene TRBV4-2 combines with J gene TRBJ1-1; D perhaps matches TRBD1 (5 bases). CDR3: CASSLNTGNTEAFF. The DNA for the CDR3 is TGTGCCAGCAGCCTTAATACAGGGAACACTGAAGCTTTCTTT.